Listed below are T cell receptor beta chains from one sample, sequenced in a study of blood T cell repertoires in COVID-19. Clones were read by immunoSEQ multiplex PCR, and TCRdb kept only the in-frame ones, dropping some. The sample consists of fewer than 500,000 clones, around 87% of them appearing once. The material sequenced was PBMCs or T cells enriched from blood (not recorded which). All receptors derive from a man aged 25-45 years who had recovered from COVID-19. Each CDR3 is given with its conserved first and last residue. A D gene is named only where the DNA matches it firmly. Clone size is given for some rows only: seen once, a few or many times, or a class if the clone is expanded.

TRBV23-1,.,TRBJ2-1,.,CASSQSPGPYNEQFF,TGCGCCAGCAGTCAATCTCCAGGGCCATACAATGAGCAGTTCTTC
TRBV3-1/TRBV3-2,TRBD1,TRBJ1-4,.,CASSQNTGTGTKLFF,TGTGCCAGCAGCCAAAATACCGGGACAGGGACAAAACTGTTTTTT
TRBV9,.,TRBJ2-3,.,CASSVGLAGTDTQYF,TGTGCCAGCAGCGTAGGTTTAGCGGGCACAGATACGCAGTATTTT
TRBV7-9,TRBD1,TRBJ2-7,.,CASSSRDRIGSSYEQYF,TGTGCCAGCAGTTCCCGGGACAGGATAGGGAGCTCCTACGAGCAGTACTTC
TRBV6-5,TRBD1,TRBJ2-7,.,CASSRTGYLDEQYF,TGTGCCAGCAGCCGGACAGGGTATTTGGACGAGCAGTACTTC
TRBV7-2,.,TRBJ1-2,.,CASSLVSVERGYTF,TGTGCCAGCAGCTTAGTATCTGTCGAGAGGGGCTACACCTTC
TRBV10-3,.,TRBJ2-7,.,CAISQDTNYEQYF,TGTGCCATCAGCCAGGACACGAACTACGAGCAGTACTTC
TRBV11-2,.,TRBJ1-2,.,CASRPTPEYGYTF,TGTGCCAGCAGGCCTACCCCGGAGTATGGCTACACCTTC
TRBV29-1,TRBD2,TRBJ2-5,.,CSVGASGNLYQETQYF,TGCAGCGTTGGGGCTAGCGGCAACTTGTACCAAGAGACCCAGTACTTC
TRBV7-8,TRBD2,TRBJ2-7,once,CASSSAPGLVLGPYEQYF,TGTGCCAGCAGCTCAGCCCCGGGACTAGTATTAGGTCCCTACGAGCAGTACTTC
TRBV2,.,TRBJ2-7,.,CASSDSPAYEQYF,TGTGCCAGCAGTGATTCCCCAGCGTACGAGCAGTACTTC
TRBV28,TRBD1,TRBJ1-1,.,CASSLYDRGYPLEAFF,TGTGCCAGCAGTTTATACGACAGGGGGTACCCGTTGGAAGCTTTCTTT
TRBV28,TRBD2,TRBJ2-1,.,CASSTTSGATYNEQFF,TGTGCCAGCAGTACAACTAGCGGGGCGACTTACAATGAGCAGTTCTTC
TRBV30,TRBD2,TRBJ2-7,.,CAWGAGVTYEQYF,TGTGCCTGGGGAGCGGGAGTCACCTACGAGCAGTACTTC
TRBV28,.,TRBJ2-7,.,CASSRPRMVHEQYF,TGTGCCAGCAGCCGCCCGAGGATGGTCCACGAGCAGTACTTC
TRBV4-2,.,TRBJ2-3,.,CASSHFGKGLRTDTQYF,TGTGCCAGCAGCCATTTTGGTAAGGGGCTTAGGACAGATACGCAGTATTTT
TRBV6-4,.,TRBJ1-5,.,CASSDSGVRPQHF,TGTGCCAGCAGTGACTCCGGGGTCCGTCCCCAGCATTTT
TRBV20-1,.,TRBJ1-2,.,CSASTSYGYTF,TGCAGTGCTTCGACAAGCTATGGCTACACCTTC